The rows below give T cell receptor beta chains drawn from one sample of a study of cytomegalovirus exposure and HLA in healthy donors. Clones were read by immunoSEQ multiplex PCR, and TCRdb kept only the in-frame ones, dropping some. The profile shows about 110,000 clones, roughly 76% of them singletons. The sequencing sample was made of PBMCs. All receptors derive from a woman aged 50 to 60 in good health and CMV-seropositive. Both conserved end residues are part of each CDR3. D genes are given only for firm matches. Not every row has a clone size; where given, it reads once, few, many or a size class.

- | TRBJ2-2 | TRBV11-3 | - | TGTGCCAGCAGCTTTACGAACACCGGGGAGCTGTTTTTT | CASSFTNTGELFF
once | TRBJ2-1 | TRBV7-2 | TRBD2 | TGTGCCAGCAGCCCCGGGACTAGATATGGTAGTGAGCAGTTCTTC | CASSPGTRYGSEQFF
- | TRBJ1-3 | TRBV28 | - | TGTGCCAGCAGATACAGGGTTCCCGTCGGCTCTGGAAACACCATATATTTT | CASRYRVPVGSGNTIYF
many | TRBJ1-1 | TRBV7-9 | - | TGTGCCAGCAGCCCGGCGACAGATTACACTGAAGCTTTCTTT | CASSPATDYTEAFF
- | TRBJ1-1 | TRBV7-8 | TRBD1 | TGTGCCAGCAGCTTATATCTCATCACAGGGGTTGAAGCTTTCTTT | CASSLYLITGVEAFF
- | TRBJ1-2 | TRBV2 | - | TGTGCCAGCAGTGAAATCAGGGCTTCGATAGGAGGCTACACCTTC | CASSEIRASIGGYTF
- | TRBJ1-4 | TRBV30 | - | TGTGCCTGCACGTCCCAGGGTAGGGATAATGAAAAACTGTTTTTT | CACTSQGRDNEKLFF
few | TRBJ1-6 | TRBV28 | - | TGTGCCAGCAGTTTAGTCCAGGGGAATAATTCACCCCTCCACTTT | CASSLVQGNNSPLHF
- | TRBJ1-1 | TRBV7-6 | TRBD1 | TGTGCCAGCAGCTCTGACAGGGACGCTGAAGCTTTCTTT | CASSSDRDAEAFF
few | TRBJ2-3 | TRBV19 | TRBD2 | TGTGCCAGTAGTATACTAGCGGCTAGCACAGATACGCAGTATTTT | CASSILAASTDTQYF
- | TRBJ2-6 | TRBV19 | TRBD1 | TGTGCCAGTAGTCCCAGGACAGGACCTCCGGGGGGGGCCAACGTCCTGACTTTC | CASSPRTGPPGGANVLTF
few | TRBJ1-1 | TRBV10-3 | - | TGTGCCATCGGGCAGATGAACACTGAAGCTTTCTTT | CAIGQMNTEAFF
- | TRBJ2-7 | TRBV30 | - | TGTGCCTGGAGGCGCCCGGGACTTGTTCCCGAGCAGTACTTC | CAWRRPGLVPEQYF
- | TRBJ1-6 | TRBV30 | - | TGTGCCTGGAGTGTGGCCCGTAATTCACCCCTCCACTTT | CAWSVARNSPLHF
- | TRBJ2-5 | TRBV11-1 | - | TGTGCCAGCAGCTCCAACAGGGTAAAGGAGACCCAGTACTTC | CASSSNRVKETQYF
- | TRBJ2-7 | TRBV6-5 | TRBD1 | TGTGCCAGCAGTTTAGGGGACAGGGGGCTCGAGCAGTACTTC | CASSLGDRGLEQYF
once | TRBJ2-5 | TRBV18 | TRBD1 | TGTGCCAGCTCACCCAATACAGGGGCCCCAGAGACCCAGTACTTC | CASSPNTGAPETQYF
few | TRBJ1-5 | TRBV4-1 | TRBD1 | TGCGCCAGCAGCCAGGTCTGGACAGGGGGAGAGCAGCCCCAGCATTTT | CASSQVWTGGEQPQHF
- | TRBJ1-2 | TRBV6-5 | - | TGTGCCAGCAGCATCGACAGCCGATATGGCTACACCTTC | CASSIDSRYGYTF
- | TRBJ2-5 | TRBV6-6 | TRBD1 | TGTGCCAGCAGTCCCCCGGGACAGGGGGCCGAGACCCAGTACTTC | CASSPPGQGAETQYF
once | TRBJ2-4 | TRBV28 | TRBD2 | TGTGCCAGCACGTTAGCGGGGGGATTACAGTACTTC | CASTLAGGLQYF
- | TRBJ2-1 | TRBV30 | TRBD2 | TGTGCCTCCACCCGGGGGGGGTACAATGAGCAGTTCTTC | CASTRGGYNEQFF
- | TRBJ2-5 | TRBV5-1 | TRBD1 | TGCGCCAGCAGCCCAGGCGGACAGGGTGAGACCCAGTACTTC | CASSPGGQGETQYF
- | TRBJ2-7 | TRBV7-2 | TRBD1 | TGTGCCAGCAGCTTCCGAACAGGGGCTCCCCTCTCCTACGAGCAGTACTTC | CASSFRTGAPLSYEQYF
- | TRBJ1-2 | TRBV4-3 | - | TGCGCCAGCAGCCAAGATCTGGGGCAGGGCAACTATGGCTACACCTTC | CASSQDLGQGNYGYTF
once | TRBJ1-1 | TRBV7-9 | - | TGTGCCAGCAGTCCTACAGGGAACACTGAAGCTTTCTTT | CASSPTGNTEAFF
- | TRBJ2-5 | TRBV5-4 | - | TGTGCCAGCAGTCCCGGGGGTAGCGGCGTACAAGAGACCCAGTACTTC | CASSPGGSGVQETQYF
few | TRBJ1-6 | TRBV5-4 | TRBD1 | TGTGCCAGCAGACAGGGACAGGGGAGCTCCTATAATTCACCCCTCCACTTT | CASRQGQGSSYNSPLHF
- | TRBJ1-1 | TRBV19 | - | TGTGCCAGTAGTATACCCTGGGGCCTTACAGGGCATCCAACACTGAACACTGAAGCTTTCTTT | CASSIPWGLTGHPTLNTEAFF
- | TRBJ2-7 | TRBV7-9 | - | TGTGCCAGCAGCCCCGGGGACTACGAGCAGTACTTC | CASSPGDYEQYF
- | TRBJ2-5 | TRBV11-2 | - | TGTGCCAGCAGCGGGGTGGGGCGGGAGACCCAGTACTTC | CASSGVGRETQYF
few | TRBJ1-1 | TRBV4-2 | - | TGTGCCAGCAGCCAAGTACCAGGGAACACTGAAGCTTTCTTT | CASSQVPGNTEAFF
- | TRBJ1-2 | TRBV9 | TRBD1 | TGTGCCAGCAGCGACAGGAGGGGGGACAGGCGCTCTAACTATGGCTACACCTTC | CASSDRRGDRRSNYGYTF
- | TRBJ1-4 | TRBV30 | - | TGTGCCTGGACGGGTCATCCGGATGAAAAACTGTTTTTT | CAWTGHPDEKLFF
- | TRBJ2-2 | TRBV27 | TRBD2 | TGTGCCAGCAGTCGGGACTACCCCCCTAACACCGGGGAGCTGTTTTTT | CASSRDYPPNTGELFF
- | TRBJ2-6 | TRBV7-2 | - | TGTGCCAGCAGCCCAGGTCGGACTTCTGGGGCCAACGTCCTGACTTTC | CASSPGRTSGANVLTF
- | TRBJ1-6 | TRBV2 | - | TGTGCCAGCAGTCCCGGACCTCTCGGAGGTTCACCCCTCCACTTT | CASSPGPLGGSPLHF
few | TRBJ2-7 | TRBV7-9 | - | TGTGCCAGCAGCCCTCCGGGACAACCCTACGAGCAGTACTTC | CASSPPGQPYEQYF
few | TRBJ2-7 | TRBV15 | TRBD1 | TGTGCCACCAGCAGAGATAAAGGGGGCTATTCCTACGAGCAGTACTTC | CATSRDKGGYSYEQYF
once | TRBJ1-4 | TRBV7-2 | - | TGTGCCAGCAGCTTGCGGGACCGCAAAACTAATGAAAAACTGTTTTTT | CASSLRDRKTNEKLFF
- | TRBJ1-2 | TRBV18 | - | TGTGCCAGCTCACTCAAAGATGACATTGGCTACACCTTC | CASSLKDDIGYTF
- | TRBJ2-7 | TRBV13 | - | TGTGCCAGCAGCTTCAACAGGGCGAGGCACGAGCAGTACTTC | CASSFNRARHEQYF
- | TRBJ1-2 | TRBV11-2 | TRBD1 | TGTGCCAGCAGCCCCGATGGGACAGCCTTCTATGGCTACACCTTC | CASSPDGTAFYGYTF
- | TRBJ2-5 | TRBV5-1 | TRBD1 | TGCGCCAGCAGCGACTCCGGGACAGGGTTTGGGGAGACCCAGTACTTC | CASSDSGTGFGETQYF
- | TRBJ2-7 | TRBV13 | - | TGTGCCAGCAGCTTCGGGGGCGGGGGCCGACAAACGTACTTC | CASSFGGGGRQTYF
- | TRBJ2-7 | TRBV6-5 | - | TGTGCCAGCAGTGGGCACTCCTACGAGCAGTACTTC | CASSGHSYEQYF
- | TRBJ1-1 | TRBV18 | - | TGTGCCAGCTCACCACAGCCCATGAACACTGAAGCTTTCTTT | CASSPQPMNTEAFF
- | TRBJ2-3 | TRBV15 | TRBD2 | TGTGCCACCAGCAGAGGACTAGCGGGGGGCGTAGATACGCAGTATTTT | CATSRGLAGGVDTQYF
- | TRBJ1-1 | TRBV11-2 | - | TGTGCCAGCAGCCCTCACGGGGGGGGTAAAACTGAAGCTTTCTTT | CASSPHGGGKTEAFF
- | TRBJ2-4 | TRBV2 | TRBD1 | TGTGCCAGCAGTGAGCGGGACAGGGTGGCCAAAAACATTCAGTACTTC | CASSERDRVAKNIQYF
- | TRBJ2-5 | TRBV27 | - | TGTGCCAGCAGCCGACAGCCACAAGAGACCCAGTACTTC | CASSRQPQETQYF
once | TRBJ1-1 | TRBV4-3 | - | TGCGCCAGCAGCCAATCCACGGGGGGTGAAGCTTTCTTT | CASSQSTGGEAFF
- | TRBJ2-7 | TRBV28 | - | TGTGCCAGCAGTTTTGGGGGGGGCCTCGAGCAGTACTTC | CASSFGGGLEQYF
- | TRBJ2-7 | TRBV7-2 | TRBD1 | TGTGCCAGCAGCGTACTCGGGACAGGGAAGGAGCAGTACTTC | CASSVLGTGKEQYF
- | TRBJ2-5 | TRBV27 | TRBD1 | TGTGCCAGCAGTTCGGACAGGTTCCGGGAGACCCAGTACTTC | CASSSDRFRETQYF